This passage covers 7 T cell receptor beta chains from one sample sequenced in a study of blood T cell repertoires in COVID-19. TCRdb's table, derived via immunoSEQ multiplex PCR, lists solely in-frame clones and lacks some. The sample lists about 74,000 clones, almost 90% occurring once. The specimen was peripheral blood. Receptor source: a woman older than 75 with acute or convalescent COVID-19.

The V gene is TRBV6-1, the J gene TRBJ2-7; D is unresolved. The V gene's germline CDR1 is MNHNS and CDR2 SASEGT. Trimming pared 2 bases from V and 4 bases from J, leaving 12 bases between. CDR3 length equals 14 residues. The CDR3: CASSETPQVYEQYF. The DNA of the CDR3 is TGTGCCAGCAGTGAAACGCCCCAGGTATACGAGCAGTACTTC.

The gene calls are TRBV2 and TRBJ1-4, with D uncertain. The CDR3 runs to 13 residues. Germline CDR1 and CDR2: SNHLY and FYNNEI. V lost 3 bases and J lost 10, with 12 bases in between. The CDR3, as DNA: TGTGCCAGCAGTGAGGCACGGAGAGGAAAACTGTTTTTT. It specifies CASSEARRGKLFF. Supplemented by reference TRBV2 and TRBJ1-4, the full variable domain reads EPEVTQTPSHQVTQMGQEVILRCVPISNHLYFYWYRQILGQKVEFLVSFYNNEISEKSEIFDDQFSVERPDGSNFTLKIRSTKLEDSAMYFCASSEARRGKLFFGSGTQLSVL.

V and J are TRBV5-5 and TRBJ1-2; TRBD1 agrees at 11 bases. Germline loops: CDR1 SGHKS, CDR2 YYEKEE (reference sequence). CDR3 length equals 14 residues. With 0 bases clipped from V and 7 bases from J, the junction kept 2 bases outside the gene matches. For the CDR3, the DNA is TGTGCCAGCAGCTTGGCCGGGACAGGGGGTGGCTACACCTTC. Protein: CASSLAGTGGGYTF. Using reference TRBV5-5 and TRBJ1-2 for the parts outside the CDR3, the full variable domain is DAGVTQSPTHLIKTRGQQVTLRCSPISGHKSVSWYQQVLGQGPQFIFQYYEKEERGRGNFPDRFSARQFPNYSSELNVNALLLGDSALYLCASSLAGTGGGYTFGSGTRLTVV.

The chain combines TRBV7-3 with TRBJ2-5; 9 positions match TRBD2. V trimming: 5 bases; J trimming: 4 bases; junction bases outside the gene matches: 11. CDR1 and CDR2 from the germline V gene are SGHTA and FQGTGA. CDR3 length: 16 residues. The CDR3 coding sequence is TGTGCCAGCAGCCTCTTGCCCGGAGCGGGAGGAGAGACCCAGTACTTC. It encodes CASSLLPGAGGETQYF.

The V call is TRBV28, the J call TRBJ2-3; 9 nucleotides agree with TRBD2. CDR1 is MDHEN, CDR2 SYDVKM, per germline. The length of the CDR3 is 15 residues. V gave up 2 bases and J gave up 3 bases; unmatched junction bases: 3. CDR3: CASSLETSGTDTQYF. DNA of the CDR3: TGTGCCAGCAGTTTAGAGACTAGCGGAACAGATACGCAGTATTTT.

The CDR3 loop is CASSLSQSGYGYTF. The CDR3, as DNA: TGCGCCAGCAGCTTGAGCCAATCGGGGTATGGCTACACCTTC. The chain joins TRBV5-1 to TRBJ1-2; D unclear. V lost 1 base to trimming and J lost 5 bases, with 12 bases between them. Germline lookup yields CDR1 SGHRS and CDR2 YFSETQ. The CDR3 runs to 14 residues.

The rearrangement joins TRBV27 to TRBJ1-6; 8 positions agree with TRBD1. Germline V gene lookup returns CDR1 MNHEY and CDR2 SMNVEV (reference sequence). There are 19 residues in the CDR3. V was pared by 4 bases and J by 14 bases, with 25 bases of the junction left unmatched. CDR3 DNA sequence: TGTGCCAGCAGTTCCCGACAGGGGCCCCCGATATTGTACCTTAGGACCCTCCACTTT. Protein sequence: CASSSRQGPPILYLRTLHF.